The 27 T cell receptor beta chains below all came from one sample that was sequenced in a study of PD-1 blockade in classical Hodgkin lymphoma. Relapses following autologous stem cell transplantation were seen in all patients, with brentuximab vedotin exposure varying. The assay was immunoSEQ multiplex PCR, and TCRdb's table has in-frame clones only and misses some. The sample yields 90,000 to 95,000 clones, 80% to 90% seen once. Here the sequenced sample was peripheral blood mononuclear cells (PBMCs), taken before the second cycle of nivolumab. The receptors here all came from a human donor with classical Hodgkin lymphoma.

This clone was detected once. This chain links TRBV5-1 with TRBJ1-4; D ambiguous. CDR3 length: 15 amino acids. Germline assignment: CDR1 SGHRS and CDR2 YFSETQ. V was pared by 4 bases and J by 0 bases, with 10 bases between. The CDR3 DNA reads TGCGCCAGCAGCGCGGACGGATCAACTAATGAAAAACTGTTTTTT. Its translation: CASSADGSTNEKLFF.

This chain connects TRBV5-1 to TRBJ2-2; no clear D. V gave up 2 bases and J gave up 0 bases, with 8 bases separating them. Germline V gene data show CDR1 as SGHRS and CDR2 as YFSETQ. This CDR3 is built from 15 residues. The CDR3, as DNA: TGCGCCAGCAGCTTCCAAGTAGCGAACACCGGGGAGCTGTTTTTT. Its translation: CASSFQVANTGELFF. Full variable domain (missing parts from reference TRBV5-1 and TRBJ2-2): KAGVTQTPRYLIKTRGQQVTLSCSPISGHRSVSWYQQTPGQGLQFLFEYFSETQRNKGNFPGRFSGRQFSNSRSEMNVSTLELGDSALYLCASSFQVANTGELFFGEGSRLTVL.

The chain carries TRBV28 and TRBJ2-4; 9 bases are shared with TRBD2. The V segment lost 2 bases and the J segment 7 bases; nucleotides outside the gene matches: 6. This CDR3 has 15 amino acids. The germline CDR1 and CDR2 sequences are MDHEN and SYDVKM. CDR3: CASSLRPSGMNIQYF. The CDR3 coding sequence is TGTGCCAGCAGTTTAAGGCCTAGCGGGATGAACATTCAGTACTTC.

V usage is TRBV5-1 and J usage is TRBJ2-7; the match to TRBD2 covers 11 bases. Germline V gene data show CDR1 as SGHRS and CDR2 as YFSETQ. This CDR3 is 13 amino acids long. V lost 3 bases, J lost 6 bases, and 2 bases stayed unmatched. The CDR3, as DNA: TGCGCCAGCAGCTCCGGACTAGCGGGCGAGCAGTACTTC. Translating it yields CASSSGLAGEQYF.

The chain recombines TRBV6-1 with TRBJ2-7; D not resolved. Germline CDR1 is MNHNS and CDR2 is SASEGT. This CDR3 is built from 13 residues. V lost 2 bases to trimming and J lost 3 bases, with 8 bases between them. This CDR3 reads CASSESAVYEQYF. CDR3 sequence (DNA): TGTGCCAGCAGTGAATCGGCAGTCTACGAGCAGTACTTC.

This clone is a singleton in its sample. The rearrangement links TRBV28 to TRBJ2-7, with D possibly TRBD1 on 5 matching bases. The CDR3 totals 11 residues. V was cut by 4 bases and J by 6 bases, with 7 bases left in between. Germline V gives CDR1 MDHEN, CDR2 SYDVKM. The CDR3 DNA reads as TGTGCCAGCAGTTGGCAGGGCGAGCAGTACTTC. Protein sequence: CASSWQGEQYF.

The genes are TRBV28 and TRBJ2-1; the match to TRBD2 covers 13 bases. Germline V CDR1 and CDR2: MDHEN, SYDVKM. Losses at the gene ends were 8 bases for V and 6 bases for J; bases not matched to a gene: 4. The CDR3 covers 14 residues. The CDR3 bases are TGTGCCAGCCGACTAGCGGGGGGAATCAATGAGCAGTTCTTC. Translation gives CASRLAGGINEQFF.

This clone has just a few counts. CDR3 sequence (DNA): TGTGCCAGCAGCTTAAACGGCAATGAGCAGTTCTTC. This translates into CASSLNGNEQFF. The J gene is TRBJ2-1, the V gene TRBV7-3; D gene ambiguous. This CDR3 contains 12 residues. Per the germline V gene, CDR1 is SGHTA and CDR2 is FQGTGA. V lost 1 base, J lost 6 bases, and 4 bases lay in between.

The chain employs TRBV7-2 and TRBJ2-2, with TRBD2 matching 8 bases. CDR1 is SGHTA and CDR2 is FQGNSA in the germline V gene. CDR3 length: 15 residues. The junction had 6 bases not matched to a gene; V was cut back by 1 base and J by 8 bases. CDR3 in amino acids: CASSLESGRSGELFF. The CDR3 region has the DNA TGTGCCAGCAGCTTAGAAAGCGGGAGATCTGGGGAGCTGTTTTTT.

This clone was observed a few times. The chain employs TRBV5-1 and TRBJ1-5; D unresolved. Germline loops: CDR1 SGHRS, CDR2 YFSETQ. The ends were cut back, 0 bases at V and 5 bases at J, with 9 bases in the middle. This CDR3 has 14 residues. Written as DNA, the CDR3 is TGCGCCAGCAGCTTGGAGGGTAGGGATCAGCCCCAGCATTTT. As protein: CASSLEGRDQPQHF.

The chain is built from TRBV20-1 and TRBJ1-1, with D unclear. Germline-derived CDR1 and CDR2 are DFQATT and SNEGSKA (reference sequence). CDR3 length: 11 residues. Between the trimmed V and J ends, which lost 6 bases and 4 bases, there was a span of 9 bases. This chain's CDR3 is CSARKGTEAFF. In nucleotides, the CDR3 is TGCAGTGCCAGAAAGGGCACTGAAGCTTTCTTT.

The V and J genes are TRBV30 and TRBJ2-7; D gene uncertain. The germline gives CDR1 GTSNPN, CDR2 SVGIG (reference sequence). Trimming pared 1 base from V and 0 bases from J, leaving 4 bases between. The CDR3 totals 12 residues. CDR3 sequence (DNA): TGTGCCTGGAGTGGCATCTCCTACGAGCAGTACTTC. This sequence encodes CAWSGISYEQYF.

This clone was recorded a few times. V is TRBV10-3 and J is TRBJ2-7; 10 positions match TRBD1. The CDR3 is made up of 14 amino acids. Germline CDR1 and CDR2: ENHRY and SYGVKD. After removal of 2 bases from V and 2 bases from J, the junction contained 0 bases not matched to a gene. The CDR3 DNA reads TGTGCCATCAGTGAGGGGACAGGGGCCTACGAGCAGTACTTC. Its protein product is CAISEGTGAYEQYF.

In DNA, the CDR3 is TGTGCCAGCAGCTTGTTAAACGGGAACACTGAAGCTTTCTTT. Amino acid sequence: CASSLLNGNTEAFF. The chain recombines TRBV5-8 with TRBJ1-1; D is unresolved. This CDR3 is built from 14 residues. The germline V and J ends were trimmed by 1 base and 1 base, with 8 bases remaining between them. Germline CDR1 SGHTS, CDR2 YDEGEE.

The chain recombines TRBV6-1 with TRBJ1-4; D is perhaps TRBD1 (5 bases). The CDR3 is made up of 13 amino acids. Germline V CDR1 and CDR2: MNHNS, SASEGT. Trimming cost V 4 bases and J 3 bases, with 6 bases left between them. CDR3 region: CASSGTSNEKLFF. In DNA, the CDR3 is TGTGCCAGCAGTGGGACATCTAATGAAAAACTGTTTTTT.

V is TRBV6-1 and J is TRBJ2-4; D tentatively reads TRBD1 or TRBD2 (5 bases each). The germline V and J ends were trimmed by 3 bases and 5 bases, with 5 bases remaining between them. There are 12 residues in the CDR3. Germline-derived CDR1 and CDR2 are MNHNS and SASEGT. The CDR3 region has the DNA TGTGCCAGCAGTGAGGGGGAAAACATTCAGTACTTC. It yields the protein CASSEGENIQYF.

V usage is TRBV5-6 and J usage is TRBJ2-7; a possible D gene is TRBD1 (5 bases). Trimming took off 0 bases at V and 1 base at J, with 5 bases between the two ends. Per the germline V gene, CDR1 is SGHDT and CDR2 is YYEEEE. The CDR3 has 13 amino acids. The DNA of the CDR3 is TGTGCCAGCAGCTTGGACAGGTCCTACGAGCAGTACTTC. Residues: CASSLDRSYEQYF.

This sequence joins TRBV19 and TRBJ2-2; tentatively, D is TRBD2 (6 bases). The germline CDR1 and CDR2 sequences are LNHDA and SQIVND (reference sequence). V gave up 3 bases and J gave up 6 bases, with 17 bases separating them. CDR3 length: 16 residues. The CDR3 DNA is TGTGCCAGTAGTATCCTGGCGGGACGTTCAGCCGGGGAGCTGTTTTTT. As protein: CASSILAGRSAGELFF.

The chain combines TRBV5-1 with TRBJ2-3, with D possibly being TRBD1 or TRBD2 (5 bases each). The CDR3 is 14 amino acids. The germline V gene has CDR1 SGHRS and CDR2 YFSETQ. Trimming took 3 bases from V and 4 from J, leaving 12 bases between them. CDR3 nucleotides: TGCGCCAGCAGCTGGGACCCTCGGGCAGATACGCAGTATTTT. Its protein product is CASSWDPRADTQYF.

V is TRBV28 and J is TRBJ2-3; 13 nucleotides agree with TRBD2. Trimming removed 2 bases from V and 4 bases from J; junction bases left unmatched: 6. CDR1 and CDR2 from the germline V gene are MDHEN and SYDVKM. This CDR3 has 17 amino acids. The CDR3 nucleotides are TGTGCCAGCAGTTTAGGACGACTAGCGGGAGGTCCAGATACGCAGTATTTT. This codes for CASSLGRLAGGPDTQYF.

This chain links TRBV18 with TRBJ2-5; D tentatively reads TRBD1 or TRBD2 (5 bases each). Germline CDR1 KGHSH, CDR2 LQKENI. The CDR3 spans 12 residues. The ends were cut back, 6 bases at V and 1 base at J, with 6 bases in the middle. Here the CDR3 reads CASSGTQETQYF. The CDR3 bases are TGTGCCAGCTCGGGGACCCAAGAGACCCAGTACTTC.

J is TRBJ1-4 and V is TRBV2; D is perhaps TRBD1 (5 bases). The CDR3 has 15 amino acids. The V end was cut by 7 bases, the J end by 0 bases, with 12 bases between. Germline CDR1 and CDR2: SNHLY and FYNNEI. The chain's CDR3 is CASNRDRATNEKLFF. The CDR3, as DNA: TGTGCCAGCAACCGGGACCGTGCAACTAATGAAAAACTGTTTTTT.

The chain employs TRBV27 and TRBJ2-2; D unresolved. V lost 2 bases and J lost 3, with 4 bases in between. The germline V gene has CDR1 MNHEY and CDR2 SMNVEV (reference sequence). The CDR3 runs 13 residues. The CDR3 is CASSLGDTGELFF. DNA for the CDR3: TGTGCCAGCAGTTTAGGGGACACCGGGGAGCTGTTTTTT.

The chain uses TRBV5-1 and TRBJ2-7; 8 bases map to TRBD2. The germline V gene encodes CDR1 SGHRS and CDR2 YFSETQ. The CDR3 spans 16 residues. J gave up 0 bases and V 3 bases, and 8 bases lay outside the gene matches. CDR3 in DNA: TGCGCCAGCAGCTGGGCGGGAAGCGGGAGCTCCTACGAGCAGTACTTC. Encoded protein: CASSWAGSGSSYEQYF.

The V call is TRBV6-1, the J call TRBJ2-3; D is unclear. Trimming stripped 2 bases from V and 13 bases from J, with 13 bases between. CDR3 length equals 12 residues. In germline, CDR1 is MNHNS, CDR2 SASEGT. CDR3: CASSESLTQEYF. DNA for the CDR3: TGTGCCAGCAGTGAAAGCCTAACGCAGGAGTATTTT.

The V and J genes are TRBV7-3 and TRBJ2-1; unclear D gene. V was clipped by 2 bases and J by 8 bases, with 19 bases between them. The CDR3 is 16 amino acids. CDR1 is SGHTA, CDR2 FQGTGA, per germline. Here the CDR3 reads CASSLYGSENLDEQFF. The CDR3, as DNA: TGTGCCAGCAGCTTATACGGGTCCGAAAATTTGGATGAGCAGTTCTTC.

The chain is built from TRBV18 and TRBJ2-1; 11 nucleotides line up with TRBD2. Germline V gene lookup returns CDR1 KGHSH and CDR2 LQKENI. The CDR3 is 16 residues long. V shed 6 bases and J 3 bases; nucleotides not matched to a gene: 7. The CDR3 nucleotides are TGTGCCAGCTCTCCGATAGCGGGAGGGAACTACAATGAGCAGTTCTTC. This gives the protein CASSPIAGGNYNEQFF.